The 8 T cell receptor beta chains below were found in one sample sequenced in a study of blood T cells in healthy people across ages. It was with a sample-barcoded 5' primer and a J-beta primer mix that a second PCR of about 7 to 12 cycles was run. TCRdb reprocessed the 5' RACE reads via MiXCR and lists one record per CDR3 protein. The sample lists hundreds of thousands of distinct CDR3 sequences, about 28% occurring once. The material sequenced was blood. Every receptor here comes from a woman over 75 in good health.

The rearrangement links TRBV5-5 to TRBJ1-3; weak D call: TRBD1 (5 bases). V gave up 4 bases and J gave up 2 bases, with 13 bases separating them. Germline values: CDR1 SGHKS, CDR2 YYEKEE (reference sequence). CDR3 length equals 15 residues. CDR3 nucleotide sequence: TGTGCCAGCAGCCGAGGGGACCAGGCTGGAAACACCATATATTTT. It yields the protein CASSRGDQAGNTIYF.

The chain joins TRBV7-2 to TRBJ1-2, with D perhaps matching TRBD1 (6 bases). V was clipped by 2 bases and J by 4 bases, with 14 bases between them. The CDR3 spans 15 residues. CDR1 is SGHTA and CDR2 is FQGNSA in the germline V gene. Here the CDR3 reads CASSLTGQFGYGYTF. The CDR3 DNA reads TGTGCCAGCAGCTTAACCGGACAGTTTGGCTATGGCTACACCTTC. The variable domain in full, with the rest retrieved from reference TRBV7-2 and TRBJ1-2, is GAGVSQSPSNKVTEKGKDVELRCDPISGHTALYWYRQSLGQGLEFLIYFQGNSAPDKSGLPSDRFSAERTGGSVSTLTIQRTQQEDSAVYLCASSLTGQFGYGYTFGSGTRLTVV.

This clonotype was recorded a few times. Given a much more abundant clone one base away, this may be a read error. The V gene is TRBV29-1, the J gene TRBJ1-2; D unresolved. Germline lookup yields CDR1 SQVTM and CDR2 ANQGSEA. The CDR3 covers 11 residues. The DNA of the CDR3 is TGCGGCGTTCAGAGGACCTGGGGCTACACCTTC. It is translated as CGVQRTWGYTF.

There are many counts of this clonotype. The chain links TRBV6-6 to TRBJ2-1, with 11 bases identical to TRBD2. Germline assignment: CDR1 MNHNY and CDR2 SVGAGI (reference sequence). V was pared by 2 bases and J by 0 bases, with 6 bases of the junction left unmatched. This CDR3 spans 18 amino acids. CDR3 region: CASSYTLAGGSSYNEQFF. In nucleotides, the CDR3 is TGTGCCAGCAGTTACACGCTAGCGGGGGGTAGCTCCTACAATGAGCAGTTCTTC.

This chain uses TRBV20-1 with TRBJ2-4; 9 nucleotides align to TRBD2. The CDR3 is 14 amino acids. J was trimmed by 13 bases and V by 3 bases; bases with no gene match: 13. Germline assignment: CDR1 DFQATT and CDR2 SNEGSKA (reference sequence). CDR3 residues: CSARGRGGMNEQYF. The CDR3 DNA sequence: TGCAGTGCTAGGGGGCGGGGGGGCATGAATGAGCAGTACTTC.

V and J are TRBV6-5 and TRBJ1-3, with 9 bases aligning to TRBD1. The CDR3 is 16 residues long. J was trimmed by 3 bases and V by 2 bases; bases with no gene match: 5. CDR1 is MNHEY and CDR2 is SVGAGI in the germline V gene. The CDR3 region has the DNA TGTGCCAGCAGTTACACCGGGACAGGGCTTGGAAACACCATATATTTT. Translated: CASSYTGTGLGNTIYF.

The sample holds many counts of this clonotype. The chain combines TRBV6-2 or TRBV6-3 with TRBJ2-5, with 11 bases lining up with TRBD2. This CDR3 spans 15 amino acids. CDR1 is MNHEY and CDR2 is SVGEGT in the germline V gene. Unmatched junction bases numbered 6, after V lost 6 bases and J lost 3 bases. The CDR3 region is CASRPPGLAEETQYF. The CDR3 region has the DNA TGTGCCAGCAGGCCACCGGGACTAGCGGAAGAGACCCAGTACTTC.

The V and J genes are TRBV30 and TRBJ1-6; D not certain. This CDR3 has 13 amino acids. The V end lost 0 bases, the J end lost 7 bases, and 7 bases lay between the germline ends. Germline lookup yields CDR1 GTSNPN and CDR2 SVGIG (reference sequence). The CDR3 region is CAWSVAGNSPLHF. The CDR3, as DNA: TGTGCCTGGAGTGTAGCGGGGAATTCACCCCTCCACTTT. The variable domain in full, completed from reference TRBV30 and TRBJ1-6, reads SQTIHQWPATLVQPVGSPLSLECTVEGTSNPNLYWYRQAAGRGLQLLFYSVGIGQISSEVPQNLSASRPQDRQFILSSKKLLLSDSGFYLCAWSVAGNSPLHFGNGTRLTVT.